This T cell receptor (beta chain) was sequenced for a study of beta chain features in type 1 diabetes. Findings of the study overall: All four CD4+ subsets of Type 1 diabetes patients contained TCRB CDR3s that were moderately but significantly shorter.

CD45RO/CCR7/CD25/CD127/CD95/CD27 sorting isolated CD4+ naive, central memory, regulatory and stem cell-like memory cells. The germline gives CDR1 LNHDA, CDR2 SQIVND (reference sequence). V was trimmed by 5 bases and J by 1 base, leaving 12 bases between them. The CDR3 has 14 amino acids. Only a few counts were recorded for this clone. No antigen is known for it. Every isolated RNA sample was fully reverse transcribed, so sequencing captured expressed TCRB transcripts. Data came from immunoSEQ multiplex PCR; TCRdb stores just in-frame clones and leaves some out. The sample lists 45,000 to 60,000 clones, approximately 44% seen once, with approximately 0.13% in the top ten.

The sequenced material came from stem cell memory CD4+ T cells from blood. The receptor was derived from a man under 40 with type 1 diabetes. The V call is TRBV19, the J call TRBJ2-7; D call uncertain. The CDR3 reads CASSQSADSYEQYF. The CDR3 nucleotides are TGTGCCAGTAGTCAATCGGCGGATTCCTACGAGCAGTACTTC.